Included here is one T cell receptor beta chain sequence, with context. Treatment reported: randomized to nivolumab then ipilimumab (arm A) or the reverse (arm B). DNA-damaging chemotherapy had not been given to any patient beforehand. PBMC sorting kept live CD3+CD8+ cells without CD19 or CD56. The data derive from a study of sequential checkpoint blockade in melanoma. At the level of the study: Patients were randomized 1:1 to nivolumab-then-ipilimumab or ipilimumab-then-nivolumab first-line. Both treatment sequences were followed by maintenance nivolumab.

Assay: immunoSEQ multiplex PCR; the TCRdb copy retains only in-frame clones and omits some. The sample shows approximately 21,000 clones, more than 70% of them seen only once. Specimen: CD8+ T cells sorted from blood (inferred from file names), collected from a patient given nivolumab and ipilimumab in sequence. The receptor's source is a human donor with melanoma.

The CDR3 spells CASSFFGPLHF. In DNA form, the CDR3 reads TGTGCCAGCAGTTTCTTCGGGCCCCTCCACTTT. The chain couples TRBV6-8 to TRBJ1-6; D call uncertain. Looked up from germline, CDR1 is MNHGY and CDR2 is SAAAGT. Trimming cost V 4 bases and J 13 bases, with 8 bases left between them. The CDR3 runs 11 residues.